This T cell receptor beta chain is drawn from a study of post-analysis software for immune sequencing data. The study, taken as a whole, reports: Four or five TRBV segments, including TRBV5-6, TRBV5-1 and TRBV20-1, were more frequent in patients than controls.

CDR1 is SNHLY and CDR2 is FYNNEI in the germline V gene. The V and J ends lost 7 bases and 3 bases respectively, with 13 bases between them. The CDR3 extends over 13 amino acids. Note on this clonotype: What it binds is not known.

Researchers reported that TCR beta cDNA libraries carried unique molecular identifiers. TCRdb re-called the PCR reads with MiXCR, one entry per CDR3 protein. The data show hundreds of thousands of distinct CDR3 sequences, with around 64% seen just once and around 11% held by the top ten. This chain joins TRBV2 and TRBJ2-7, with D tentatively TRBD2 (6 bases). Sequencing was carried out using blood. The TCR sequence derives from a girl aged 2 to 9 with multiple sclerosis. The CDR3 loop is CASMAGLSYEQYF. CDR3 nucleotides: TGTGCCAGCATGGCGGGGCTAAGCTACGAGCAGTACTTC.